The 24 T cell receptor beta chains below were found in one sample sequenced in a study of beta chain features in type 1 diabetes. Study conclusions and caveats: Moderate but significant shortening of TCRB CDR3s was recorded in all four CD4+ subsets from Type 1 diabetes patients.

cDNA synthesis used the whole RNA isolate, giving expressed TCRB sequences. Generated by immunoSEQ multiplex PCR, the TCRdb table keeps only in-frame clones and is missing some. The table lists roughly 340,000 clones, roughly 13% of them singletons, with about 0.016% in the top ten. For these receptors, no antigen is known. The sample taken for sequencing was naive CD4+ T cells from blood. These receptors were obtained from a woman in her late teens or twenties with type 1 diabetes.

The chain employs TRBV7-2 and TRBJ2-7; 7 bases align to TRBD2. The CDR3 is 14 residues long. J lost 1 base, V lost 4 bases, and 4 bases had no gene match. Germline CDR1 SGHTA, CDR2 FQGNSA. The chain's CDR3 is CASSSRLASYEQYV. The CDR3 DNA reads TGTGCCAGCAGCTCAAGACTAGCTTCCTACGAGCAGTACGTC.

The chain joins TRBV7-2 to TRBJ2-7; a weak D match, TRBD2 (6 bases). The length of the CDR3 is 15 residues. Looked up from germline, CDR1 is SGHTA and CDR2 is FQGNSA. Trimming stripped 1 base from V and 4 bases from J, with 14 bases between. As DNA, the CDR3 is TGTGCCAGCAGCTTAGGGGCTGGAGGGAGATACGAGCAGTACGTC. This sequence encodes CASSLGAGGRYEQYV.

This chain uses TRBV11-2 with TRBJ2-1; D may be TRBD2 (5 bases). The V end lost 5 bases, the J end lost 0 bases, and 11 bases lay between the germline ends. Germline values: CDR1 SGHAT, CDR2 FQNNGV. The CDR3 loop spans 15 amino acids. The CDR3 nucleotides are TGTGCCAGCAGCAGAAGCGGCCCCTCCTACAATGAGCAGTTCTTC. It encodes CASSRSGPSYNEQFF. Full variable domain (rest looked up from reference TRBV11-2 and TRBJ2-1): EAGVAQSPRYKIIEKRQSVAFWCNPISGHATLYWYQQILGQGPKLLIQFQNNGVVDDSQLPKDRFSAERLKGVDSTLKIQPAKLEDSAVYLCASSRSGPSYNEQFFGPGTRLTVL.

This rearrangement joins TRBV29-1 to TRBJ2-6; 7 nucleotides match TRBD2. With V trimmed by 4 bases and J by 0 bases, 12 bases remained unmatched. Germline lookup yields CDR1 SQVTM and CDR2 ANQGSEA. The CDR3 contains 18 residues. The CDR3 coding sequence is TGCAGCGTTGGGGGGGGACTCGGTTCCATCTCTGGGGCCAACGTCCTGACTTTC. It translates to CSVGGGLGSISGANVLTF.

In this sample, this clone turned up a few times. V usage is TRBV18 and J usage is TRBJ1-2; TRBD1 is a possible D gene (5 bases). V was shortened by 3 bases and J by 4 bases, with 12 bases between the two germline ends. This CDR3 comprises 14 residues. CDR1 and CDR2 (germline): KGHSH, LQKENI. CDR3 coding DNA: TGTGCCAGCTCACCGGGCAGGGAAGCCTATGGCTACACCTTC. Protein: CASSPGREAYGYTF.

CDR3 DNA sequence: TGTGCCAGCGACCAACAGGGACATACTGAAGCTTTCTTT. Translation gives CASDQQGHTEAFF. The J gene is TRBJ1-1, the V gene TRBV19; a weak D match, TRBD1 (6 bases). CDR1 is LNHDA and CDR2 is SQIVND in the germline V gene (reference sequence). The CDR3 sequence is 13 residues long. V lost 9 bases, J lost 5 bases, and 16 bases lay in between.

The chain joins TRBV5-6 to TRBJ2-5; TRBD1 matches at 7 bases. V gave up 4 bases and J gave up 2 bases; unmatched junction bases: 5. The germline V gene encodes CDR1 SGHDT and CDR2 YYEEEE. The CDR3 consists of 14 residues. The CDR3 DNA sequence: TGTGCCAGCAGCATCGGGACAGTTCAAGAGACCCAGTACTTC. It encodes CASSIGTVQETQYF.

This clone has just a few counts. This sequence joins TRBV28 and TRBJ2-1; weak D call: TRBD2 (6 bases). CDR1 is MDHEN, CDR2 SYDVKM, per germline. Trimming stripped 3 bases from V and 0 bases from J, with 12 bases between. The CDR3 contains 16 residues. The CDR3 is CASSFPAGSSYNEQFF. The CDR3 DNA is TGTGCCAGCAGTTTCCCCGCCGGGAGCTCCTACAATGAGCAGTTCTTC. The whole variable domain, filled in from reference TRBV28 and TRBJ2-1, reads DVKVTQSSRYLVKRTGEKVFLECVQDMDHENMFWYRQDPGLGLRLIYFSYDVKMKEKGDIPEGYSVSREKKERFSLILESASTNQTSMYLCASSFPAGSSYNEQFFGPGTRLTVL.

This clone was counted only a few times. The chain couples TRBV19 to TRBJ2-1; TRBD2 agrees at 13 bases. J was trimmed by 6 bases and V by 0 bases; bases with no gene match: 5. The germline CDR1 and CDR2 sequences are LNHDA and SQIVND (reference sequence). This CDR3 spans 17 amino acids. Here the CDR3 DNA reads TGTGCCAGTAGTATAGATCTACTAGCGGGAGGGACCAATGAGCAGTTCTTC. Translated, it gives CASSIDLLAGGTNEQFF. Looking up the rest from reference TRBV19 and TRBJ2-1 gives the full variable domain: DGGITQSPKYLFRKEGQNVTLSCEQNLNHDAMYWYRQDPGQGLRLIYYSQIVNDFQKGDIAEGYSVSREKKESFPLTVTSAQKNPTAFYLCASSIDLLAGGTNEQFFGPGTRLTVL.

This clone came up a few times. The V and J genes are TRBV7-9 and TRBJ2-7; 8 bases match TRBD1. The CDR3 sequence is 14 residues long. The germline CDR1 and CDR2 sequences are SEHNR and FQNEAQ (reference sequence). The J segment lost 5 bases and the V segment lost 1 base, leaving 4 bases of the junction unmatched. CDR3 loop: CASSLGTGSHEQYV. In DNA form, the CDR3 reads TGTGCCAGCAGCTTAGGGACAGGGTCTCACGAGCAGTACGTC.

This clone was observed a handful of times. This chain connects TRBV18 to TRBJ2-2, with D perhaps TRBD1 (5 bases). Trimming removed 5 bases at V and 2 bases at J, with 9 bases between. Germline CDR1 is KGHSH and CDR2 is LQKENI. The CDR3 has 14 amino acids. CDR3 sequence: CASSVDRNTGELFF. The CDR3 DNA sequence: TGTGCCAGCTCAGTAGACAGAAACACCGGGGAGCTGTTTTTT. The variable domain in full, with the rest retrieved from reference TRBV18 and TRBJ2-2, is NAGVMQNPRHLVRRRGQEARLRCSPMKGHSHVYWYRQLPEEGLKFMVYLQKENIIDESGMPKERFSAEFPKEGPSILRIQQVVRGDSAAYFCASSVDRNTGELFFGEGSRLTVL.

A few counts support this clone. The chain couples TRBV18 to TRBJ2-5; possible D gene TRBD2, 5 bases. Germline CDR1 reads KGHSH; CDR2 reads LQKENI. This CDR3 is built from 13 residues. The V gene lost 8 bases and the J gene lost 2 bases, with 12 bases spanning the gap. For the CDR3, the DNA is TGTGCCAGCCTCCGGGATCTACAAGAGACCCAGTACTTC. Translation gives CASLRDLQETQYF.

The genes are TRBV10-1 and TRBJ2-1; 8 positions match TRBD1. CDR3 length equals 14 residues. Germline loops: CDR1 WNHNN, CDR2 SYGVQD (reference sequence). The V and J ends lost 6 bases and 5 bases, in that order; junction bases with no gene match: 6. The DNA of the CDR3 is TGCGCCAGCAGCTTGACAGGGGACCACAATGAGCAGTTCTTC. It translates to CASSLTGDHNEQFF.

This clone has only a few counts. The CDR3 is CASSEGQGYEKLFF. DNA of the CDR3: TGTGCCAGCAGCGAGGGACAGGGTTATGAAAAACTGTTTTTT. The chain combines TRBV9 with TRBJ1-4; 9 bases fit TRBD1. V trimming: 3 bases; J trimming: 6 bases; junction bases outside the gene matches: 3. Per germline, CDR1 SGDLS and CDR2 YYNGEE. The CDR3 contains 14 residues.

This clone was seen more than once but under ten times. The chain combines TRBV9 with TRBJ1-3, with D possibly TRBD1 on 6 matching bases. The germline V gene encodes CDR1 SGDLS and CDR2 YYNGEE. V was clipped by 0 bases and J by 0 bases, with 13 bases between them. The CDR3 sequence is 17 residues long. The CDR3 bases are TGTGCCAGCAGCGTAGCCCCGACAGGAGACTCTGGAAACACCATATATTTT. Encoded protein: CASSVAPTGDSGNTIYF.

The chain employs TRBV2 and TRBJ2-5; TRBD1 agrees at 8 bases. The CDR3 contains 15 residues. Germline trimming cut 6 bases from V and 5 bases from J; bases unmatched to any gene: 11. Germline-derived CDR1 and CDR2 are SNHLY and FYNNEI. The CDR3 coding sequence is TGTGCCAGCAGAGGACCCGCAGGGGGCTTGGAGACCCAGTACTTC. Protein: CASRGPAGGLETQYF.

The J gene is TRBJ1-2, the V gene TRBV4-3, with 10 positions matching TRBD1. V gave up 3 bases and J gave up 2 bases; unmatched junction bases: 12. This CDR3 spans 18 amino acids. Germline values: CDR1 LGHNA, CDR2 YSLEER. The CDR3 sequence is CASSHSGTGEIWNYGYTF. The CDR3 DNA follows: TGCGCCAGCAGCCACTCCGGGACAGGGGAAATTTGGAACTATGGCTACACCTTC.

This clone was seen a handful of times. CDR3 protein: CASSQKSLNTEAFF. For the CDR3, the DNA is TGTGCCAGTAGCCAGAAAAGTCTGAACACTGAAGCTTTCTTT. This chain links TRBV19 with TRBJ1-1; no clear D. The germline V and J ends were trimmed by 6 bases and 0 bases, with 11 bases remaining between them. Germline lookup yields CDR1 LNHDA and CDR2 SQIVND (reference sequence). CDR3 length equals 14 residues.

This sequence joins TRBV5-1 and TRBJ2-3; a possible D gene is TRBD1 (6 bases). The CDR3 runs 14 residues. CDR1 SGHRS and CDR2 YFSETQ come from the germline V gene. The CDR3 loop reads CGTRPGAVADTQYF. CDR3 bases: TGCGGCACGCGACCAGGGGCTGTGGCAGATACGCAGTATTTT.

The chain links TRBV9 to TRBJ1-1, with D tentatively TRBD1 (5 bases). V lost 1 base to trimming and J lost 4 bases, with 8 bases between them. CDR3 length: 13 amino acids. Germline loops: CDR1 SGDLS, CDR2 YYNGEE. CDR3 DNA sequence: TGTGCCAGCAGCGTACAGGGAGGCACTGAAGCTTTCTTT. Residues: CASSVQGGTEAFF.

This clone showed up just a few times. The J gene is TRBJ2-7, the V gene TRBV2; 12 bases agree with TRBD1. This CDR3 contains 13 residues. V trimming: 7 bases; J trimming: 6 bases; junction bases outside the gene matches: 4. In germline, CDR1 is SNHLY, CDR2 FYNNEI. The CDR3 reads CASNLGQGAEQYF. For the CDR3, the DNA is TGTGCCAGCAACCTGGGACAGGGGGCCGAGCAGTACTTC.

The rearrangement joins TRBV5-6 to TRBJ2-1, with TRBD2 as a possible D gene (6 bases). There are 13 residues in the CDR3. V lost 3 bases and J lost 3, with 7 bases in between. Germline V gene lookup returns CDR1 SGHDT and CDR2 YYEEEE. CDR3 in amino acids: CASSSGLYNEQFF. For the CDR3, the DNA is TGTGCCAGCAGCTCGGGACTCTACAATGAGCAGTTCTTC.

The CDR3 DNA reads as TGTGCCAGCAGTGATTCCGCAGGGAACACTGAAGCTTTCTTT. Amino acids: CASSDSAGNTEAFF. The rearrangement uses TRBV25-1 and TRBJ1-1; D gene unclear. Trimming took off 3 bases at V and 1 base at J, with 9 bases between the two ends. CDR3 length equals 14 residues. Looked up from germline, CDR1 is MGHDK and CDR2 is SYGVNS.

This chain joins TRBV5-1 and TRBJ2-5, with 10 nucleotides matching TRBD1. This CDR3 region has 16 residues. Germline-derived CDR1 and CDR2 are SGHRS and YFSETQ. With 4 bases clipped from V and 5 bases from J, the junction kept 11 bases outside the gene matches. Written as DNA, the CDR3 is TGCGCCAGCAGCCTCTTTCCGGGACAGGGGATGGAGACCCAGTACTTC. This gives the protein CASSLFPGQGMETQYF.